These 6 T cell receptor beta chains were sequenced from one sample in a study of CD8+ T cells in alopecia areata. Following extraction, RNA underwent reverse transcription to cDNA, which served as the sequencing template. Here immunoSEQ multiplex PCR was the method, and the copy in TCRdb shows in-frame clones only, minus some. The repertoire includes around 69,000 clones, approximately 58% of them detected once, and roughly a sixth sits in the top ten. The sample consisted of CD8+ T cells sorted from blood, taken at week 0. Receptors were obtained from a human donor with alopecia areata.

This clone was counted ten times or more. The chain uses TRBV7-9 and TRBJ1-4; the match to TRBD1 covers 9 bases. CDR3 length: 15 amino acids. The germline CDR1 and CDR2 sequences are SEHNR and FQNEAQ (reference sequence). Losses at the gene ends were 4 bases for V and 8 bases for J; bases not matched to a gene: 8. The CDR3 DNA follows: TGTGCCAGCAGCTCGACCGGGACAGGGAGCGAAAAACTGTTTTTT. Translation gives CASSSTGTGSEKLFF. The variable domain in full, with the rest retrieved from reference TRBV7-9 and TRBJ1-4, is DTGVSQNPRHKITKRGQNVTFRCDPISEHNRLYWYRQTLGQGPEFLTYFQNEAQLEKSRLLSDRFSAERPKGSFSTLEIQRTEQGDSAMYLCASSSTGTGSEKLFFGSGTQLSVL.

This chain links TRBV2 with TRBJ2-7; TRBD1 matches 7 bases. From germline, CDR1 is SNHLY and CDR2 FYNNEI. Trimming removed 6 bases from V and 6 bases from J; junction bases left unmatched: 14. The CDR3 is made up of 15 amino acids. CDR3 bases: TGTGCCAGCAGAGGAACCTCGGACAGGCCAGGCGAGCAGTACTTC. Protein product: CASRGTSDRPGEQYF.

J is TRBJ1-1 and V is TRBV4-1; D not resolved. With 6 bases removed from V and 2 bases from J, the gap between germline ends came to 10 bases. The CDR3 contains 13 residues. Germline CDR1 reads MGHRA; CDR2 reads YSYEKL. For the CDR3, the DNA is TGCGCCAGCAGTGTACTGGGTAACACTGAAGCTTTCTTT. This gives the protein CASSVLGNTEAFF.

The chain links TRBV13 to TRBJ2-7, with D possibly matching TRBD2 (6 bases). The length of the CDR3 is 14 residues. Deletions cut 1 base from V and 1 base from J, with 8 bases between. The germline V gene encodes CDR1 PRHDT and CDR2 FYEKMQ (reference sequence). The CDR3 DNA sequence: TGTGCCAGCAGCTTAGACGGGACTTCCTACGAGCAGTACTTC. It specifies CASSLDGTSYEQYF.

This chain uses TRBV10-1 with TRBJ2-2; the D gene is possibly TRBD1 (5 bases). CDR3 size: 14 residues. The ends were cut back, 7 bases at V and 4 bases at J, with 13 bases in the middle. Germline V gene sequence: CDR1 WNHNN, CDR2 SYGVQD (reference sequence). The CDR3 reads CASKTGSRTGELFF. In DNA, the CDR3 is TGCGCCAGCAAAACAGGTTCGCGCACCGGGGAGCTGTTTTTT.

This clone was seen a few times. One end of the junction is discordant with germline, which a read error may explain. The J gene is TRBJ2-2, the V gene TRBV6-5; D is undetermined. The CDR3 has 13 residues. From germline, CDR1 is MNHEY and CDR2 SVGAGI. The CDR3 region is CASSDSDTGELFF. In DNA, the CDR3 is TGTGCCAGCAGTGACTCTGACACCGGGGAGCTGTTTTTT.